These 16 T cell receptor beta chains share one sample of origin, sequenced in a study of T cells after yellow fever vaccination. TCRdb fed the 5' RACE reads into MiXCR, producing one record per CDR3 protein. The sample lists about 630,000 distinct CDR3 sequences, around an eighth occurring once. Sequences were derived from PBMCs, sampled on the day of the yellow fever booster vaccination. The receptors come from a man aged 25 to 40 who received the YFV17D yellow fever vaccine.

The chain joins TRBV11-3 to TRBJ2-3; D uncertain. V lost 0 bases to trimming and J lost 3 bases, with 7 bases between them. The CDR3 runs 14 residues. Germline CDR1 SGHNT, CDR2 YENEEA. This CDR3 is CASSLDPETDTQYF. For the CDR3, the DNA is TGTGCCAGCAGCTTAGATCCGGAAACAGATACGCAGTATTTT.

V is TRBV6-1 and J is TRBJ1-6; unclear D gene. Trimming left V 4 bases short and J 7 bases short, with 14 bases between. The CDR3 is 15 amino acids. Germline values: CDR1 MNHNS, CDR2 SASEGT. Here the CDR3 reads CASSATQDPNSPLHF. The CDR3 DNA follows: TGTGCCAGCAGTGCCACCCAGGACCCCAATTCACCCCTCCACTTT.

V usage is TRBV7-2 and J usage is TRBJ2-1; 9 nucleotides align to TRBD2. Germline values: CDR1 SGHTA, CDR2 FQGNSA. CDR3 length equals 15 residues. The junction had 8 bases not matched to a gene; V was cut back by 3 bases and J by 8 bases. DNA for the CDR3: TGTGCCAGCAGCTTCAGGCGGGAGGGGATTGATGAGCAGTTCTTC. Its protein is CASSFRREGIDEQFF.

This clonotype has ten or more counts. The V call is TRBV5-6, the J call TRBJ2-5, with TRBD2 identical over 10 bases. The germline CDR1 and CDR2 sequences are SGHDT and YYEEEE. Trimming removed 6 bases from V and 5 bases from J; junction bases left unmatched: 13. The CDR3 sequence is 16 residues long. CDR3 sequence (DNA): TGTGCCAGCACCATGGGGCCTAGCGGGAGTGTTGAGACCCAGTACTTC. As protein: CASTMGPSGSVETQYF.

The V gene is TRBV7-9, the J gene TRBJ2-7; a weak D match, TRBD1 (6 bases). Deletions cut 4 bases from V and 5 bases from J, with 15 bases between. The CDR3 extends over 14 amino acids. Germline CDR1 SEHNR, CDR2 FQNEAQ (reference sequence). CDR3 coding DNA: TGTGCCAGCAGCTCAGGCAGGGGCGGCCACGAGCAGTACTTC. It codes for CASSSGRGGHEQYF.

The rearrangement links TRBV12-3 or TRBV12-4 to TRBJ1-1; D is uncertain. V lost 4 bases, J lost 4 bases, and 10 bases lay in between. The length of the CDR3 is 13 residues. The CDR3, as DNA: TGTGCCAGCAGTTCAGGACGGTTCACTGAAGCTTTCTTT. Amino acids: CASSSGRFTEAFF.

The sample holds many counts of this clonotype. This rearrangement joins TRBV7-8 to TRBJ1-2; 7 positions agree with TRBD1. Trimming at V came to 5 bases and at J to 0 bases, leaving 3 bases not matched to a gene. The CDR3 has 14 residues. Germline values: CDR1 SGHVS, CDR2 FQNEAQ. The CDR3 sequence is CASSLGQANYGYTF. CDR3 bases: TGTGCCAGCAGCCTCGGACAGGCTAACTATGGCTACACCTTC.

This clonotype was detected only a few times. The chain combines TRBV3-1 with TRBJ2-1; TRBD2 matches 7 bases. This CDR3 region has 14 residues. With V trimmed by 0 bases and J by 7 bases, 3 bases remained unmatched. CDR1 LGHDT and CDR2 YNNKEL come from the germline V gene (reference sequence). The CDR3 sequence is CASSQERRENEQFF. The CDR3 DNA reads as TGTGCCAGCAGCCAAGAAAGGCGGGAGAATGAGCAGTTCTTC.

The rearrangement uses TRBV7-8 and TRBJ2-3, with D hard to call. V was cut by 1 base and J by 14 bases, with 10 bases left in between. This CDR3 is built from 11 residues. Germline V gene data show CDR1 as SGHVS and CDR2 as FQNEAQ. CDR3 loop: CASSLGGRVYF. The CDR3 DNA reads as TGTGCCAGCAGCTTAGGCGGACGTGTGTATTTT.

This clonotype was detected a few times. The V call is TRBV6-5, the J call TRBJ2-5; no reliable D call. Trimming left V 0 bases short and J 3 bases short, with 8 bases between. CDR3 length equals 14 residues. Germline V lookup: CDR1 MNHEY, CDR2 SVGAGI. CDR3 in DNA: TGTGCCAGCAGTTACTCGATGGTGGAAGAGACCCAGTACTTC. It is translated as CASSYSMVEETQYF.

CDR3 residues: CASTPQGTGRTQYF. DNA of the CDR3: TGTGCCAGCACCCCCCAGGGAACAGGGCGGACCCAGTACTTC. The chain employs TRBV28 and TRBJ2-5, with D possibly being TRBD1 (6 bases). Trimming left V 7 bases short and J 7 bases short, with 19 bases between. The CDR3 spans 14 residues. Per germline, CDR1 MDHEN and CDR2 SYDVKM.

In its sample, this clonotype was seen a few times. The genes are TRBV20-1 and TRBJ2-7; 13 bases are a match to TRBD2. V dropped 1 base and J dropped 3; count of bases not matched to a gene: 6. Germline CDR1 is DFQATT and CDR2 is SNEGSKA (reference sequence). There are 16 residues in the CDR3. CDR3 sequence reads: CSARGGTSGKVYEQYF. The CDR3 DNA reads TGCAGTGCTAGAGGCGGGACTAGCGGGAAGGTCTACGAGCAGTACTTC.

The V gene is TRBV29-1, the J gene TRBJ2-5; 7 nucleotides line up with TRBD2. The CDR3 is 13 residues long. Germline CDR1 and CDR2: SQVTM and ANQGSEA. V gave up 2 bases and J gave up 4 bases; unmatched junction bases: 4. The DNA for the CDR3 is TGCAGCGTTGAAAGGTGGGGGGGAGAGACCCAGTACTTC. This codes for CSVERWGGETQYF.

Only a few counts were recorded for this clonotype. The chain joins TRBV5-5 to TRBJ1-5; 12 nucleotides line up with TRBD1. The CDR3 has 16 amino acids. The junction had 6 bases not matched to a gene; V was cut back by 2 bases and J by 6 bases. Germline values: CDR1 SGHKS, CDR2 YYEKEE (reference sequence). CDR3 coding DNA: TGTGCCAGCAGCTTATGGGGACAGGGGGCCGGTCAGCCCCAGCATTTT. This translates into CASSLWGQGAGQPQHF.

The rearrangement joins TRBV6-2 or TRBV6-3 to TRBJ2-5; TRBD2 is a possible D gene (5 bases). Trimming pared 8 bases from V and 5 bases from J, leaving 15 bases between. CDR1 and CDR2 from the germline V gene are MNHEY and SVGEGT. This CDR3 has 13 amino acids. Here the CDR3 DNA reads TGTGCCAGCTGGAAGCGGCCGAGGGAGACCCAGTACTTC. Its translation is CASWKRPRETQYF.

In this sample, this clonotype turned up a few times. CDR3 amino acids: CASSPRWAGELFF. CDR3 coding DNA: TGTGCCAGCTCACCACGGTGGGCCGGGGAGCTGTTTTTT. The genes are TRBV18 and TRBJ2-2; D is ambiguous. Per the germline V gene, CDR1 is KGHSH and CDR2 is LQKENI. V dropped 1 base and J dropped 6 bases, with 6 bases sitting between them. The CDR3 is made up of 13 amino acids.